This TCR beta chain was obtained from a study of cytomegalovirus exposure and HLA in healthy donors. PCR used 60 Vbeta primers and 13 Jbeta primers. Only in-frame clones appear in the TCRdb table, and some are missing; sequencing was by immunoSEQ multiplex PCR. There are 90,000 to 150,000 clones in the sample; roughly 69% occur only once, and approximately 1.9% lies in the top ten. With 1 base clipped from V and 7 bases from J, the junction kept 5 bases outside the gene matches. This CDR3 comprises 15 residues. Germline V CDR1 and CDR2: LNHNV, YYDKDF (reference sequence). V usage is TRBV15 and J usage is TRBJ1-4; 8 bases align to TRBD1. The TCR originated in a human donor in good health. The sample consisted of PBMCs. Written as DNA, the CDR3 is TGTGCCACCAGCAGAGTTGGGACAGGAGGTGAAAAACTGTTTTTT. It encodes CATSRVGTGGEKLFF.